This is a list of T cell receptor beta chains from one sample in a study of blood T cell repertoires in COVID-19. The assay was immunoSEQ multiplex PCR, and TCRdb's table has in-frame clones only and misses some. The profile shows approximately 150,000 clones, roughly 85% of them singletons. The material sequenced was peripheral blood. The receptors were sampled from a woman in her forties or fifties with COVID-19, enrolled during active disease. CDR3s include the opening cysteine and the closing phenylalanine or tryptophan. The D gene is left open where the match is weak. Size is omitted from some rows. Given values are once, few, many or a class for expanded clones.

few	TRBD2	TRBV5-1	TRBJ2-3	CASSLRGGPLSTDTQYF	TGCGCCAGCAGCTTGCGGGGGGGGCCCCTGAGCACAGATACGCAGTATTTT
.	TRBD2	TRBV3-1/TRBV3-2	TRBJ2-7	CASSSRGLAYEQYF	TGTGCCAGCAGCTCCCGCGGACTAGCCTACGAGCAGTACTTC
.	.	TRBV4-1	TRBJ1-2	CASSQTLGVRSNYGYTF	TGCGCCAGCAGCCAGACCTTGGGAGTCCGGTCTAACTATGGCTACACCTTC
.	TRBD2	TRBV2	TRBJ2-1	CASRGTSGGYRSGEQFF	TGTGCCAGCAGAGGGACTAGCGGGGGGTACCGTTCAGGTGAGCAGTTCTTC
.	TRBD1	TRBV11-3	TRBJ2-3	CASSTPKTGIVTDTQYF	TGTGCCAGCAGCACACCTAAGACAGGGATAGTCACAGATACGCAGTATTTT
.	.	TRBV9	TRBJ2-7	CASSVGAGVYEQYF	TGTGCCAGCAGCGTAGGGGCAGGGGTTTACGAGCAGTACTTC
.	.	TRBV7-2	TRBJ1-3	CASSTSPGTGNTIYF	TGTGCCAGCAGCACCAGTCCCGGGACAGGAAACACCATATATTTT
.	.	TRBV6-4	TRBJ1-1	CASSDSGSPGLRNTEAFF	TGTGCCAGCAGTGACTCTGGGTCCCCGGGACTCAGGAACACTGAAGCTTTCTTT
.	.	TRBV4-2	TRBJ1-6	CASSPPVGQSNSPLHF	TGTGCCAGCAGCCCCCCCGTTGGACAGAGTAATTCACCCCTCCACTTT
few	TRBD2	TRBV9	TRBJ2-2	CASSVARGGGTGELFF	TGTGCCAGCAGCGTAGCTCGCGGGGGAGGTACCGGGGAGCTGTTTTTT
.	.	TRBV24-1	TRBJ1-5	CATVIHPPGIRDNNQPQHF	TGTGCCACCGTAATACACCCTCCTGGCATCCGGGACAACAATCAGCCCCAGCATTTT
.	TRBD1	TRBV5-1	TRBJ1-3	CASSLATGGYNTIYF	TGCGCCAGCAGCTTGGCGACAGGGGGTTATAACACCATATATTTT
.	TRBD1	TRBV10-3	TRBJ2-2	CAIKDRANTGELFF	TGTGCCATCAAAGACAGGGCGAACACCGGGGAGCTGTTTTTT
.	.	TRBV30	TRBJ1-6	CAWSPPSSPLHF	TGTGCCTGGAGCCCCCCCAGTTCACCCCTCCACTTT
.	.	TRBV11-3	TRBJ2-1	CASSLGSGGSSYNEQFF	TGTGCCAGCAGCTTAGGCTCTGGGGGGAGCTCCTACAATGAGCAGTTCTTC
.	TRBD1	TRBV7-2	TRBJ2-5	CASQLGTGEQETQYF	TGTGCCAGCCAACTCGGGACAGGGGAACAAGAGACCCAGTACTTC
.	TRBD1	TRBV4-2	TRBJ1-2	CASSTQGAGDYGYTF	TGTGCCAGCAGCACACAGGGGGCTGGGGACTATGGCTACACCTTC